This record covers a single T cell receptor (beta chain). One end of the junction does not line up with germline, which may come from a read error. These data belong to a study of lung T cells in sarcoidosis with Löfgren's syndrome. Background on the study: Sarcoidosis features CD4+ T cell accumulation in bronchoalveolar lavage fluid.

TCRdb recomputed calls from the reads with MiXCR, one row per CDR3 protein. The sample lists about 20,000 distinct CDR3 sequences, about a fifth seen once, with about 4% in the top ten. Material for sequencing was CD4+ T cells from PBMCs. The clonotype comes from a human donor with sarcoidosis (Löfgren's syndrome or another form), or a control subject (not recorded which).

CDR3 coding DNA: TGCGCCAGCAGGCAGTACAGGGGTACGGACACTGAAGCTTTCTTT. Translation: CASRQYRGTDTEAFF. The chain is built from TRBV28 and TRBJ1-1, with TRBD1 identical over 7 bases. Germline CDR1 MDHEN, CDR2 SYDVKM. The CDR3 length is 15 residues. The full variable domain, with the rest looked up from reference TRBV28 and TRBJ1-1, is DVKVTQSSRYLVKRTGEKVFLECVQDMDHENMFWYRQDPGLGLRLIYFSYDVKMKEKGDIPEGYSVSREKKERFSLILESASTNQTSMYLCASRQYRGTDTEAFFGQGTRLTVV.